A single sample is the source of the 27 T cell receptor beta chains below, sequenced in a study of cytomegalovirus exposure and HLA in healthy donors. Use of 60 Vbeta and 13 Jbeta primers characterized the PCR. Only in-frame clones appear in the TCRdb table, and some are missing; sequencing was by immunoSEQ multiplex PCR. The sample carries under 95,000 clones, roughly 80% recorded once. What was sequenced was PBMCs. These receptors all come from a male donor in good health and CMV-seronegative.

The chain uses TRBV6-5 and TRBJ1-2; 9 bases fit TRBD1. The CDR3 totals 15 residues. J lost 6 bases, V lost 3 bases, and 8 bases had no gene match. Germline CDR1 MNHEY, CDR2 SVGAGI. The CDR3 spells CASSYKTGGADGYTF. In DNA, the CDR3 is TGTGCCAGCAGTTATAAAACAGGGGGCGCGGATGGCTACACCTTC.

CDR3 sequence: CAWMTGGKDEQYF. The CDR3 region has the DNA TGTGCCTGGATGACAGGGGGGAAGGACGAGCAGTACTTC. V and J are TRBV30 and TRBJ2-7; 9 bases match TRBD1. Germline V gives CDR1 GTSNPN, CDR2 SVGIG (reference sequence). CDR3 length: 13 amino acids. V gave up 4 bases and J gave up 5 bases; unmatched junction bases: 6.

CDR3 nucleotide sequence: TGTGCCAGCTCACCATCGGGTAGCACGGTCCCGCCCCGGTTCTTC. This encodes CASSPSGSTVPPRFF. The V and J genes are TRBV18 and TRBJ2-1; D gene uncertain. The CDR3 consists of 15 residues. CDR1 is KGHSH, CDR2 LQKENI, per germline. The ends were cut back, 2 bases at V and 15 bases at J, with 23 bases in the middle.

The gene calls are TRBV5-5 and TRBJ1-1, with D perhaps TRBD1 (5 bases). Germline values: CDR1 SGHKS, CDR2 YYEKEE (reference sequence). The CDR3 contains 14 residues. The V and J ends lost 2 bases and 0 bases respectively, with 8 bases between them. CDR3 in amino acids: CASSLQVMNTEAFF. CDR3 DNA: TGTGCCAGCAGCTTACAGGTTATGAACACTGAAGCTTTCTTT.

V is TRBV30 and J is TRBJ2-1; D is possibly TRBD1 (7 bases). V lost 4 bases and J 5 bases, leaving 15 bases between the germline ends. The V gene's germline CDR1 is GTSNPN and CDR2 SVGIG (reference sequence). CDR3 length equals 14 residues. For the CDR3, the DNA is TGTGCCTGGACGCGGGACAGCCCTGACAATGAGCAGTTCTTC. Translating it yields CAWTRDSPDNEQFF.

The V gene is TRBV5-1, the J gene TRBJ1-2, with TRBD1 matching 8 bases. Germline CDR1 SGHRS, CDR2 YFSETQ. Trimming removed 5 bases from V and 4 bases from J; junction bases left unmatched: 4. The CDR3 loop spans 13 amino acids. The CDR3 DNA follows: TGCGCCAGCAGTTCCGACAGGGGCTATGGCTACACCTTC. The encoded protein is CASSSDRGYGYTF.

This clone is a singleton in its sample. The chain joins TRBV4-3 to TRBJ1-1; 7 bases fit TRBD1. CDR3 length: 16 residues. Germline trimming cut 2 bases from V and 0 bases from J; bases unmatched to any gene: 6. Germline lookup yields CDR1 LGHNA and CDR2 YSLEER. For the CDR3, the DNA is TGCGCCAGCAGCCAAACCTCAACAGGGGTGAACACTGAAGCTTTCTTT. It specifies CASSQTSTGVNTEAFF.

The gene calls are TRBV4-1 and TRBJ2-7; 14 bases fit TRBD2. Germline CDR1 reads MGHRA; CDR2 reads YSYEKL. Trimming removed 0 bases from V and 3 bases from J; junction bases left unmatched: 19. The CDR3 extends over 22 amino acids. The CDR3 bases are TGCGCCAGCAGCCAAGATTCTTTTCAGACTAGCGGGAGGGCCTATTTTGTCTACGAGCAGTACTTC. Translation: CASSQDSFQTSGRAYFVYEQYF.

V and J are TRBV10-2 and TRBJ2-5; unclear D gene. V was cut by 6 bases and J by 0 bases, with 14 bases left in between. Germline CDR1 WSHSY, CDR2 SAAADI. The CDR3 is 15 residues long. This CDR3 reads CASRLGGPNQETQYF. CDR3 nucleotides: TGCGCCAGCAGATTAGGCGGCCCGAACCAAGAGACCCAGTACTTC.

The chain carries TRBV5-1 and TRBJ2-7, with a possible D match to TRBD1 (5 bases). CDR1 SGHRS and CDR2 YFSETQ come from the germline V gene. V was pared by 4 bases and J by 6 bases, with 14 bases between. This CDR3 has 13 residues. As DNA, the CDR3 is TGCGCCAGCAGCCCGCAGGGATCTGTCGAGCAGTACTTC. It specifies CASSPQGSVEQYF.

This chain connects TRBV6-1 to TRBJ1-1; D not certain. CDR3 length equals 12 residues. Germline-derived CDR1 and CDR2 are MNHNS and SASEGT. Trimming cost V 2 bases and J 7 bases, with 8 bases left between them. In DNA, the CDR3 is TGTGCCAGCAGTGAAAGGAGCATTGAAGCTTTCTTT. It yields the protein CASSERSIEAFF.

The V call is TRBV6-6, the J call TRBJ1-4, with TRBD1 as a possible D gene (6 bases). V was pared by 5 bases and J by 14 bases, with 18 bases between. Germline values: CDR1 MNHNY, CDR2 SVGAGI (reference sequence). The CDR3 sequence is 13 residues long. The CDR3 nucleotides are TGTGCCAGCAGTCCGGGAAAGGGGGTGCAGCTGTTTTTT. As protein: CASSPGKGVQLFF.

This chain uses TRBV15 with TRBJ2-7; D is ambiguous. Germline CDR1 is LNHNV and CDR2 is YYDKDF (reference sequence). The V and J ends lost 3 bases and 2 bases respectively, with 14 bases between them. The CDR3 sequence is 15 residues long. CDR3 nucleotides: TGTGCCACCAGCAGGGGTGGTACAGCACCCTACGAGCAGTACTTC. Protein sequence: CATSRGGTAPYEQYF.

The sample holds a few counts of this clone. V usage is TRBV14 and J usage is TRBJ2-2; perhaps TRBD1 as D (5 bases). Germline assignment: CDR1 SGHDN and CDR2 FVKESK. The CDR3 is 16 amino acids. V was cut by 0 bases and J by 3 bases, with 11 bases left in between. This chain's CDR3 is CASSQEVGADTGELFF. Written as DNA, the CDR3 is TGTGCCAGCAGCCAAGAAGTAGGGGCGGACACCGGGGAGCTGTTTTTT.

Only a few counts were recorded for this clone. V usage is TRBV4-1 and J usage is TRBJ1-1; D gene unclear. Per the germline V gene, CDR1 is MGHRA and CDR2 is YSYEKL. V was clipped by 0 bases and J by 6 bases, with 8 bases between them. This CDR3 region has 13 residues. The CDR3 protein is CASSQDVAAEAFF. DNA of the CDR3: TGCGCCAGCAGCCAAGATGTGGCCGCTGAAGCTTTCTTT.

V and J are TRBV5-1 and TRBJ1-4, with 10 bases fitting TRBD1. J was trimmed by 5 bases and V by 3 bases; bases with no gene match: 1. This CDR3 has 14 residues. The germline CDR1 and CDR2 sequences are SGHRS and YFSETQ. CDR3 DNA sequence: TGCGCCAGCAGCTCGGACAGGGGGAATGAAAAACTGTTTTTT. Protein: CASSSDRGNEKLFF.

V gene TRBV10-2 combines with J gene TRBJ2-1; 9 nucleotides align to TRBD2. The V gene end was trimmed by 4 bases and the J gene end by 7 bases; junction bases not matched to a gene: 5. The V gene's germline CDR1 is WSHSY and CDR2 SAAADI. The length of the CDR3 is 14 residues. Here the CDR3 DNA reads TGCGCCAGCAGTGTGGCTAGCGGGATTAATGAGCAGTTCTTC. It specifies CASSVASGINEQFF.

Only a few counts were recorded for this clone. DNA of the CDR3: TGCAGCGCGAAGGGGGACAACCTGAACACTGAAGCTTTCTTT. Protein product: CSAKGDNLNTEAFF. The V and J genes are TRBV29-1 and TRBJ1-1; D might be TRBD1 (6 bases). Germline lookup yields CDR1 SQVTM and CDR2 ANQGSEA. The CDR3 has 14 amino acids. Trimming removed 7 bases from V and 0 bases from J, with 15 bases in between.

The chain employs TRBV2 and TRBJ1-2, with 9 bases that match TRBD1. The CDR3 runs to 18 residues. With 7 bases clipped from V and 1 base from J, the junction kept 16 bases outside the gene matches. The germline CDR1 and CDR2 sequences are SNHLY and FYNNEI. CDR3 sequence reads: CASTGGYGTGTNNYGYTF. In nucleotides, the CDR3 is TGTGCCAGCACCGGAGGGTATGGGACAGGGACAAATAACTATGGCTACACCTTC.

The chain employs TRBV30 and TRBJ2-2; TRBD2 might be the D (6 bases). V was clipped by 4 bases and J by 6 bases, with 15 bases between them. CDR3 length: 14 residues. Germline CDR1 GTSNPN, CDR2 SVGIG (reference sequence). The CDR3 DNA follows: TGTGCCTGGAATGGGGGGATTATGTCCGGGGAGCTGTTTTTT. Translation gives CAWNGGIMSGELFF. The whole variable domain, remainder taken from reference TRBV30 and TRBJ2-2, is SQTIHQWPATLVQPVGSPLSLECTVEGTSNPNLYWYRQAAGRGLQLLFYSVGIGQISSEVPQNLSASRPQDRQFILSSKKLLLSDSGFYLCAWNGGIMSGELFFGEGSRLTVL.

The rearrangement joins TRBV5-1 to TRBJ2-3; a weak D match, TRBD2 (6 bases). Germline V gives CDR1 SGHRS, CDR2 YFSETQ. The ends were cut back, 6 bases at V and 4 bases at J, with 9 bases in the middle. The CDR3 is 12 residues long. The CDR3 nucleotides read TGCGCCAGCAAACGGGAGTCAGATACGCAGTATTTT. Translated: CASKRESDTQYF.

V is TRBV12-2 and J is TRBJ1-5; the table assigns TRBD1, which was not confirmed against the DNA. TRBV12-2 is tagged as a pseudogene. This CDR3 has 17 residues. This chain's CDR3 is CASRQNRDRASLQPQHF. The CDR3 DNA follows: TGTGCAAGTCGCCAGAACCGGGACAGGGCCTCGCTTCAGCCCCAGCATTTT.

In its sample, this clone was seen a few times. A read error may produce the germline difference seen at one junction end. The chain joins TRBV6-1 to TRBJ1-5; D ambiguous. CDR3 length: 14 residues. Germline loops: CDR1 MNHNS, CDR2 SASEGT. CDR3 DNA sequence: TGTGCCAGCACTGAAGGGCTCGGCAATCAGCCCCAGCATTTT. It encodes CASTEGLGNQPQHF.

Here the CDR3 reads CAWGGDSSYEQYF. In DNA form, the CDR3 reads TGTGCCTGGGGAGGGGACAGCTCCTACGAGCAGTACTTC. The genes are TRBV30 and TRBJ2-7; D is perhaps TRBD1 (7 bases). The CDR3 contains 13 residues. From germline, CDR1 is GTSNPN and CDR2 SVGIG (reference sequence). Trimming pared 5 bases from V and 0 bases from J, leaving 11 bases between.

The genes are TRBV27 and TRBJ1-5; maybe TRBD1 (6 bases). Trimming removed 8 bases from V and 2 bases from J, with 10 bases in between. CDR1 MNHEY and CDR2 SMNVEV come from the germline V gene (reference sequence). The CDR3 length is 13 residues. This CDR3 is CASGGGGNQPQHF. In DNA, the CDR3 is TGTGCCAGCGGGGGGGGCGGCAATCAGCCCCAGCATTTT.

The rearrangement links TRBV9 to TRBJ2-3; 7 bases agree with TRBD2. Germline assignment: CDR1 SGDLS and CDR2 YYNGEE. V lost 3 bases and J lost 4; bases outside the gene matches: 8. The CDR3 contains 15 residues. Written as DNA, the CDR3 is TGTGCCAGCAGCGGCTTGGGAGGGGTTGCAGATACGCAGTATTTT. It encodes CASSGLGGVADTQYF.

This chain links TRBV10-1 with TRBJ2-1, with 7 bases lining up with TRBD2. V was clipped by 6 bases and J by 4 bases; unmatched bases: 3. Per germline, CDR1 WNHNN and CDR2 SYGVQD (reference sequence). The CDR3 spans 13 residues. The CDR3 protein is CASSLAAYNEQFF. In DNA form, the CDR3 reads TGCGCCAGCAGCCTAGCGGCATACAATGAGCAGTTCTTC.